The T cell receptor beta chain described here comes from a study of OX40 agonist ivuxolimab in advanced cancers. Method: immunoSEQ multiplex PCR; TCRdb's copy keeps in-frame clones and lacks some. The sample has approximately 70,000 clones, around 87% seen once. The material sequenced was CD4+ or CD8+ T cells sorted from blood, taken in a trial of the OX40 agonist ivuxolimab. This receptor was identified in an adult with an advanced solid tumor such as melanoma, head and neck, liver or kidney cancer.

CDR3 sequence reads: CASSQTGTNQPQHF. DNA for the CDR3: TGTGCCAGCAGCCAAACGGGGACAAATCAGCCCCAGCATTTT. This chain joins TRBV25-1 and TRBJ1-5, with a tentative D call TRBD1 (6 bases). Germline assignment: CDR1 MGHDK and CDR2 SYGVNS. The CDR3 has 14 amino acids. V shed 6 bases and J shed 4 bases, with 13 bases lying between them.